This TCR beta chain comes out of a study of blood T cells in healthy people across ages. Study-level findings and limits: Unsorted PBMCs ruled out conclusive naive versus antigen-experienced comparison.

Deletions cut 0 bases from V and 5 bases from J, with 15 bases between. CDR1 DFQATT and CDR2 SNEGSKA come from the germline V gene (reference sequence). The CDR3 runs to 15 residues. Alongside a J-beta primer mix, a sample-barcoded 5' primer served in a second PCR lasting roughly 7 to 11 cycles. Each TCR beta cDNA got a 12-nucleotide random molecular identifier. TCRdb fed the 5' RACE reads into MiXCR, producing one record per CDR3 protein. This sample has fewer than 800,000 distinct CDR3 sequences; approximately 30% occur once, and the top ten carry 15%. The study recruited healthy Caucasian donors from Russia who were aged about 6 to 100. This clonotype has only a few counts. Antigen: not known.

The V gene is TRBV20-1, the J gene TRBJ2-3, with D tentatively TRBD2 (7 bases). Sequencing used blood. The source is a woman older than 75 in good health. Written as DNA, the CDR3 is TGCAGTGCTAGAGATCCGGGGGGCAGGGTAGATACGCAGTATTTT. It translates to CSARDPGGRVDTQYF.